This T cell receptor beta chain was recorded in a study of cytomegalovirus exposure and HLA in healthy donors. Study conclusions and caveats: Later findings reportedly placed an Asian-associated ancestry cluster below the roughly 700-donor mean for N-insertions. An analysis that came later showed most CMV-associated TCR beta chains appearing HLA-restricted.

Worth noting for this clone: Its cognate antigen is unknown.

The donors, nominally healthy at sampling, likely had unrecorded immune exposures. Germline CDR1 MGHDK, CDR2 SYGVNS. This CDR3 is built from 11 residues. The PCR employed 60 Vbeta primers together with 13 Jbeta primers. Under the authors' procedure: It was a later analysis that counted about 80 million unique TCR beta chains, of which around 11 million were shared. Profiled with immunoSEQ multiplex PCR; TCRdb holds only in-frame clones, not every one. V, J and clone size are those of that table, while D and trimming were read from the DNA. Its listing shows around 140,000 clones. The sample comprised PBMCs. The chain is built from TRBV25-1 and TRBJ2-5; D remains unclear. The J call may not be correct, given that the DNA end is closer to TRBJ2-7. The clonotype was recovered from a woman aged 40 to 50 in good health and CMV-seronegative. The CDR3: CASSERYEQYF. CDR3 DNA: TGTGCCAGCAGTGAACGTTACGAGCAGTACTTC.